This T cell receptor beta chain is drawn from a study of a mutant IDH1 vaccine in newly diagnosed glioma. The overall study: The patients received vaccinations eight times, in weeks 1, 3, 5, 7, 11, 15, 19 and 23. Former treatment meant radiotherapy, temozolomide, or both; the majority had gotten both.

Regarding time point: week 11, during vaccination. A single vaccine dose contained 300 ug of mutant IDH1 20-mer peptide, and topical imiquimod was used with it. This clone was found a few times. Antigen specificity is unknown. V gave up 4 bases and J gave up 3 bases, with 3 bases separating them. The CDR3 sequence is 11 residues long. Germline CDR1 is SGHTA and CDR2 is FQGNSA. Profiling relied on immunoSEQ multiplex PCR, and the TCRdb table lists in-frame clones only, not all of them. The data show over 55,000 clones, more than 80% seen once. The V gene is TRBV7-2, the J gene TRBJ2-5; D unresolved. The sequence was collected from a man aged 25 to 40 with glioma. The sequences come from PBMCs, collected from a glioma patient whose treatment included an IDH1 peptide vaccine. The CDR3 reads CASSSEETQYF. The CDR3 bases are TGTGCCAGCAGCTCTGAAGAGACCCAGTACTTC.